Shown below are 13 T cell receptor beta chains from a single sample sequenced in a study of cytotoxic CD8 clonotypes in ibrutinib-treated CLL. Assay used: immunoSEQ multiplex PCR; TCRdb lists only in-frame clones, some missing. The repertoire has 250,000 to 350,000 clones, around 76% of them found once; the top ten carry around 5.3%. The material was PBMCs, obtained at disease progression, from a patient treated with ibrutinib. The receptors originated from a human donor with chronic lymphocytic leukemia.

The rearrangement uses TRBV13 and TRBJ2-7; the match to TRBD2 covers 7 bases. Germline loops: CDR1 PRHDT, CDR2 FYEKMQ (reference sequence). This CDR3 has 15 amino acids. V lost 3 bases to trimming and J lost 0 bases; unmatched junction nucleotides: 5. CDR3 in amino acids: CASSFGGSISYEQYF. The CDR3 coding sequence is TGTGCCAGCAGCTTCGGGGGGAGCATCTCCTACGAGCAGTACTTC.

The chain employs TRBV29-1 and TRBJ2-7; weak D call: TRBD2 (5 bases). This CDR3 contains 10 residues. Per germline, CDR1 SQVTM and CDR2 ANQGSEA. Trimming removed 6 bases from V and 3 bases from J, with 6 bases in between. The CDR3 protein is CSVRGYEQYF. The CDR3 nucleotides are TGCAGCGTCCGGGGCTACGAGCAGTACTTC.

V is TRBV6-4 and J is TRBJ2-2; 7 bases line up with TRBD2. Germline-derived CDR1 and CDR2 are MRHNA and SNTAGT. This CDR3 contains 15 residues. J was trimmed by 4 bases and V by 3 bases; bases with no gene match: 5. In nucleotides, the CDR3 is TGTGCCAGCAGTGAAAAGCGGGGCCCCACCGGGGAGCTGTTTTTT. Amino acids: CASSEKRGPTGELFF.

In nucleotides, the CDR3 is TGTGCCAGCAGCCTGACAGGGGGGGGTGAAAAACTGTTTTTT. Amino acid sequence: CASSLTGGGEKLFF. The V and J genes are TRBV28 and TRBJ1-4; TRBD1 matches at 9 bases. CDR1 and CDR2 (germline): MDHEN, SYDVKM. V was pared by 6 bases and J by 7 bases, with 6 bases of the junction left unmatched. This CDR3 region has 14 residues.

J is TRBJ1-3 and V is TRBV7-3, with D maybe TRBD1 (5 bases). Germline values: CDR1 SGHTA, CDR2 FQGTGA. The CDR3 sequence is 13 residues long. Trimming pared 5 bases from V and 4 bases from J, leaving 9 bases between. The CDR3 loop is CASSGGLGNTIYF. The CDR3 nucleotides are TGTGCCAGCAGCGGGGGTTTGGGAAACACCATATATTTT.

The gene calls are TRBV7-3 and TRBJ2-5; perhaps TRBD1 as D (6 bases). V was cut by 3 bases and J by 5 bases, with 10 bases left in between. There are 13 residues in the CDR3. Germline V gives CDR1 SGHTA, CDR2 FQGTGA. The CDR3 sequence is CASSFTGRETQYF. In DNA form, the CDR3 reads TGTGCCAGCAGCTTTACAGGGCGGGAGACCCAGTACTTC.

This clone occurred a few times. This chain links TRBV19 with TRBJ1-5, with D possibly matching TRBD1 (5 bases). Trimming took off 6 bases at V and 4 bases at J, with 13 bases between the two ends. Per the germline V gene, CDR1 is LNHDA and CDR2 is SQIVND (reference sequence). This CDR3 is 14 amino acids long. CDR3 sequence reads: CASRQVGLNQPQHF. CDR3 nucleotide sequence: TGTGCCAGTAGACAGGTGGGCCTTAATCAGCCCCAGCATTTT.

CDR3 sequence (DNA): TGTGCCAGCAGCCCTTCGCCGGGACAGGGGGCGTACGAGCAGTACTTC. It codes for CASSPSPGQGAYEQYF. The V and J genes are TRBV7-6 and TRBJ2-7, with 12 positions matching TRBD1. The CDR3 consists of 16 residues. From germline, CDR1 is SGHVS and CDR2 FNYEAQ. V gave up 5 bases and J gave up 4 bases; unmatched junction bases: 9. The full variable domain, with the rest looked up from reference TRBV7-6 and TRBJ2-7, is GAGVSQSPRYKVTKRGQDVALRCDPISGHVSLYWYRQALGQGPEFLTYFNYEAQQDKSGLPNDRFSAERPEGSISTLTIQRTEQRDSAMYRCASSPSPGQGAYEQYFGPGTRLTVT.

The gene calls are TRBV19 and TRBJ2-7; the D is unclear. The CDR3 has 13 amino acids. With 4 bases removed from V and 2 bases from J, the gap between germline ends came to 9 bases. In germline, CDR1 is LNHDA, CDR2 SQIVND (reference sequence). CDR3 in DNA: TGTGCCAGTAGTAATCCAGGTGCCTACGAGCAGTACTTC. This sequence encodes CASSNPGAYEQYF.

The rearrangement uses TRBV15 and TRBJ2-1; D remains unclear. Trimming removed 1 base at V and 1 base at J, with 14 bases between. From germline, CDR1 is LNHNV and CDR2 YYDKDF (reference sequence). This CDR3 has 17 residues. CDR3 nucleotide sequence: TGTGCCACCAGCAGAGTTGGTGGGTTCAATTCCTACAATGAGCAGTTCTTC. It yields the protein CATSRVGGFNSYNEQFF.

This clone occurred once. This sequence joins TRBV11-2 and TRBJ1-6, with 11 bases aligning to TRBD1. In germline, CDR1 is SGHAT, CDR2 FQNNGV. This CDR3 is built from 14 residues. Trimming at V came to 5 bases and at J to 9 bases, leaving 3 bases not matched to a gene. Written as DNA, the CDR3 is TGTGCCAGCAGCAGGGGACAGGGGGTTTCACCCCTCCACTTT. The encoded protein is CASSRGQGVSPLHF.

To note about this clone: The same CDR3 can be traced to other DNA sequences in this sample. The genes are TRBV5-1 and TRBJ2-5; TRBD2 matches at 11 bases. V gave up 0 bases and J gave up 5 bases; unmatched junction bases: 6. Germline lookup yields CDR1 SGHRS and CDR2 YFSETQ. This CDR3 has 16 amino acids. The CDR3 protein is CASSLVAGGPRETQYF. For the CDR3, the DNA is TGCGCCAGCAGCTTGGTAGCGGGAGGGCCACGGGAGACCCAGTACTTC. Based on the CDR3 plus reference TRBV5-1 and TRBJ2-5, the full variable domain is KAGVTQTPRYLIKTRGQQVTLSCSPISGHRSVSWYQQTPGQGLQFLFEYFSETQRNKGNFPGRFSGRQFSNSRSEMNVSTLELGDSALYLCASSLVAGGPRETQYFGPGTRLLVL.

The CDR3 DNA is TGTGCCAGCAGTGAAGAGGCTAGCGGGAGTTTGGCACAAGAGACCCAGTACTTC. Its protein product is CASSEEASGSLAQETQYF. The gene calls are TRBV6-1 and TRBJ2-5, with 10 bases identical to TRBD2. CDR3 length: 18 residues. Unmatched junction bases numbered 10, after V lost 1 base and J lost 2 bases. Germline lookup yields CDR1 MNHNS and CDR2 SASEGT.